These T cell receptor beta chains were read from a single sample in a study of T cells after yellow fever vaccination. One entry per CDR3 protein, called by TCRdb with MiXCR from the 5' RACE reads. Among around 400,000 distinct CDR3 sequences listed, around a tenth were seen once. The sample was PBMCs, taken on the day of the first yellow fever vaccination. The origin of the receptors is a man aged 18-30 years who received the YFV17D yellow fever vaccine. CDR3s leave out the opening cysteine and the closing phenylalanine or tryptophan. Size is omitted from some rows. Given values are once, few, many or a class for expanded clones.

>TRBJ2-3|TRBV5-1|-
ASSWGDYWSTDTQY
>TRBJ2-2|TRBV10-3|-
AISEPLGDTGELF
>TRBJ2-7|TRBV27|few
ASSFGRSYEQY
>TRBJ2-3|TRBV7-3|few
ASSAGTVGTDTQY
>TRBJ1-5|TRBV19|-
ASSIGVRDRGRSQH
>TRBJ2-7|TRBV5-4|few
ASNWHSGSEQY
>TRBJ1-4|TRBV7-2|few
ASSPRRVGAWEKLF
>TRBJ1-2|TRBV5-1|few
ASSLEGNGYT
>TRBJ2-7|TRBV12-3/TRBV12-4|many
ASGWTRNYEQY
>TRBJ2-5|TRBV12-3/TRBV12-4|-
ASSFRTGPQETQY
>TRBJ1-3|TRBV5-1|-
ASSLEGQENTIY
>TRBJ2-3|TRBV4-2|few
ASSQDLGFRTDTQY
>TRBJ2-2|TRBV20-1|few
SAREWVDGTGELF
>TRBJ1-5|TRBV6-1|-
ASSEAGNQPQH
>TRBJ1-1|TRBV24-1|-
ATSDLQGGAF
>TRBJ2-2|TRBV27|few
ASSWVNGELF
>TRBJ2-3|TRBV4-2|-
ASSPFLRTTNTDTQY
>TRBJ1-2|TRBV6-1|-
ASSPGQGAYGNYGYT
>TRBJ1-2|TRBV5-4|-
ASSLVGGDTYGYT
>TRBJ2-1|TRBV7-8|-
ASSPQRVGGNEQF
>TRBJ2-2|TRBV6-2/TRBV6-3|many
ASDPAYTGELF
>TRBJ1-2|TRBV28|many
ASSFRGRPNYGYT
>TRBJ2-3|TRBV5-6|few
ASSGGGATDTQY
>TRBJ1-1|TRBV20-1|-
SARTGGPNTEAF
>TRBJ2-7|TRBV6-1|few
ATRIPGGYEQY
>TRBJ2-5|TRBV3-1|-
ASSQGSGIRDRETQY
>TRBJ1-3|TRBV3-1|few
ASSQRFSYTGLYTIY
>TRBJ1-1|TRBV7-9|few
ASSPGQQTRAF
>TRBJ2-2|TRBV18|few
ASSPELGELF
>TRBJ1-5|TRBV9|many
ASSGQGGERPQH
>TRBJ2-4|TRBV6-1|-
ASSRDRAAKDVQY
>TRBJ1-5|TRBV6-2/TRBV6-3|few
ASSFDGADQPQH
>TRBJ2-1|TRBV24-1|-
ATSDPSSNEQF
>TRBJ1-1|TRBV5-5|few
ASSFTGTGPLNTEAF
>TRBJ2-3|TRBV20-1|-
SAEVAGGVDTQY
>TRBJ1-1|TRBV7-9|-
ASGKTGTEAF
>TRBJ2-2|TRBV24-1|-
ATSKLPGQGPLSNTGELF
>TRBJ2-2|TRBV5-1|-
ASFRQGVLNTGELF
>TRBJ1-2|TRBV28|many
ASSLQGADYGYT
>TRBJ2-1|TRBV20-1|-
SARAIQGNNEQF
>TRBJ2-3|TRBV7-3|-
ASSFTQGRTDTQY
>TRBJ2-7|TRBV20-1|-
SARDRKRGFSYEQY